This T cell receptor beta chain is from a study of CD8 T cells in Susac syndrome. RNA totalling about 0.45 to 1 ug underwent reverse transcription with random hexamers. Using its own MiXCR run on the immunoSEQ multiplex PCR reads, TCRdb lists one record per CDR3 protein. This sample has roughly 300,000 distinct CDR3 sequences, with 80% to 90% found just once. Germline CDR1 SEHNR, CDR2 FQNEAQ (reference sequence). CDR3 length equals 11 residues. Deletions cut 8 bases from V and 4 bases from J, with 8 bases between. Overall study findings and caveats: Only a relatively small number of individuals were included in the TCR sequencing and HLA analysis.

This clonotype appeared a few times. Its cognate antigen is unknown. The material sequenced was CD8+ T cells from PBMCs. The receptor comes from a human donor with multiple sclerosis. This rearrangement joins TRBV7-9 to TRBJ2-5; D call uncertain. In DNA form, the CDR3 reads TGTGCCAGCTCACCCCGAGAGACCCAGTACTTC. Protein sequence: CASSPRETQYF.